A selection of T cell receptor beta chains follows, all from one sample in a study of blood T cell repertoires in COVID-19. TCRdb's table, derived via immunoSEQ multiplex PCR, lists solely in-frame clones and lacks some. The repertoire holds around 140,000 clones, with around 84% as singletons. Sequenced material: peripheral blood. The receptors were sampled from a woman aged 60-70 years with acute or convalescent COVID-19. Each CDR3 is given with its conserved first and last residue. The D gene is left open where the match is weak. Some rows have no size entry. The others give once, few or many, or a class for an expanded clone.

CASSLAPPAGWDTDTQYF	TGTGCCAGCAGCTTAGCCCCACCGGCAGGGTGGGATACAGATACGCAGTATTTT	TRBV7-6	TRBJ2-3	-	-
CASSIGTGGHTGELFF	TGTGCCAGTAGTATAGGGACAGGGGGCCACACCGGGGAGCTGTTTTTT	TRBV19	TRBJ2-2	-	TRBD1
CASSPQRGGKETQYF	TGTGCCAGCAGTCCGCAGCGGGGGGGGAAAGAGACCCAGTACTTC	TRBV5-6	TRBJ2-5	-	TRBD2
CAWSIGGTYEQYF	TGTGCCTGGAGTATCGGGGGAACCTACGAGCAGTACTTC	TRBV30	TRBJ2-7	-	-
CASSTDVASGGLSDTQYF	TGTGCCAGCAGCACCGACGTGGCTAGCGGGGGCCTTAGCGATACGCAGTATTTT	TRBV7-3	TRBJ2-3	once	TRBD2
CASTRSGGNTGELFF	TGTGCCAGCACCCGTAGCGGGGGCAACACCGGGGAGCTGTTTTTT	TRBV11-2	TRBJ2-2	-	TRBD2
CASSQTGGYTGELFF	TGCGCCAGCAGCCAAACAGGGGGTTACACCGGGGAGCTGTTTTTT	TRBV4-1	TRBJ2-2	-	TRBD1
CASSAPSGGAHNEQFF	TGTGCCAGCAGCGCCCCTAGCGGGGGGGCCCACAATGAGCAGTTCTTC	TRBV7-2	TRBJ2-1	-	TRBD2
CASSPDRGFTEAFF	TGTGCCAGCAGCCCTGACAGGGGATTCACTGAAGCTTTCTTT	TRBV5-5	TRBJ1-1	few	TRBD1
CASSQAQGARGTGELFF	TGTGCCAGCAGCCAAGCACAGGGGGCAAGGGGCACCGGGGAGCTGTTTTTT	TRBV7-3	TRBJ2-2	-	TRBD1
CATSRDGGAAQHF	TGTGCCACCAGCAGAGATGGAGGGGCGGCCCAGCATTTT	TRBV15	TRBJ1-5	few	-
CAWSPHGQGHYEQYF	TGTGCCTGGAGTCCACACGGCCAGGGGCACTACGAGCAGTACTTC	TRBV30	TRBJ2-7	-	-
CASSLAGTGKRYTF	TGTGCCAGCAGTTTGGCGGGGACAGGGAAACGCTACACCTTC	TRBV28	TRBJ1-2	-	TRBD1
CASSWGTSGGPGNEQFF	TGTGCCAGCAGCTGGGGGACTAGCGGGGGGCCGGGGAATGAGCAGTTCTTC	TRBV5-6	TRBJ2-1	-	TRBD2
CASSLEGSYNEQFF	TGTGCCAGCAGCTTGGAGGGTTCCTACAATGAGCAGTTCTTC	TRBV11-3	TRBJ2-1	-	-
CAWSVQGLSSYNEQFF	TGTGCCTGGAGTGTACAGGGGCTGAGCTCCTACAATGAGCAGTTCTTC	TRBV30	TRBJ2-1	few	TRBD1
CASSLRQDSYGYTF	TGTGCCAGCAGTCTCCGACAGGACTCCTATGGCTACACCTTC	TRBV6-5	TRBJ1-2	few	-
CASSSLAGETQYF	TGTGCCAGCAGCTCCCTCGCCGGGGAGACCCAGTACTTC	TRBV28	TRBJ2-5	-	-
CASSQSGQETQYF	TGCGCCAGCAGCCAGAGCGGCCAAGAGACCCAGTACTTC	TRBV5-1	TRBJ2-5	-	-
CASSLEGSGGYTF	TGCGCCAGCAGCTTGGAGGGGTCCGGCGGCTACACCTTC	TRBV5-1	TRBJ1-2	once	-
CSATNSQPQHF	TGCAGTGCTACCAACAGTCAGCCCCAGCATTTT	TRBV20-1	TRBJ1-5	once	-
CASSLGHTNYGYTF	TGTGCCAGCAGCTTAGGCCACACAAACTATGGCTACACCTTC	TRBV7-8	TRBJ1-2	-	-
CATSDLTGSEDGYTF	TGTGCCACCAGTGATTTAACGGGAAGTGAGGATGGCTACACCTTC	TRBV24-1	TRBJ1-2	-	-